Below, 4 T cell receptor beta chains from the same sample are listed, as sequenced in a study of cytomegalovirus exposure and HLA in healthy donors (dated by TCRdb to the late 2010s). Library method: the immunoSEQ multiplex PCR assay. Imported from immuneACCESS, the table was reduced by TCRdb to in-frame sequences with V and J called. These copies leave out some clones; in studies compared against another copy, an unresolved V gene accounts for under half, and the cause of the remainder is not known. A total of around 130,000 clones appear in this sample, nearly 90% of them only once. The ten largest clones capture around 3.4% of the sample. Material for sequencing was PBMCs. The receptors shown here come from a man under 40 in good health and CMV-seronegative.

The chain has TRBV5-4 and TRBJ2-1; D possibly corresponds to TRBD2 (7 bases). Deletions cut 4 bases from V and 7 bases from J, with 15 bases between. The CDR3 totals 14 residues. Germline V gene sequence: CDR1 SGHNT, CDR2 YYREEE (reference sequence). The DNA of the CDR3 is TGTGCCAGCAGCCCCCGGGGGGCCGGAAATGAGCAGTTCTTC. Translated, it gives CASSPRGAGNEQFF.

The genes are TRBV25-1 and TRBJ2-5; 9 positions agree with TRBD1. The V gene end was trimmed by 3 bases and the J gene end by 5 bases; junction bases not matched to a gene: 10. CDR1 MGHDK and CDR2 SYGVNS come from the germline V gene. The CDR3 length is 16 residues. The CDR3 spells CASSDSGQGRWETQYF. CDR3 DNA: TGTGCCAGCAGTGATTCAGGACAGGGGCGGTGGGAGACCCAGTACTTC.

This clone has more than one count but fewer than ten. V is TRBV7-9 and J is TRBJ1-6; D uncertain. The V gene lost 5 bases and the J gene lost 8 bases, with 13 bases spanning the gap. This CDR3 spans 14 amino acids. Germline lookup yields CDR1 SEHNR and CDR2 FQNEAQ (reference sequence). The CDR3 DNA reads as TGTGCCAGCAGCCCAACCCGGGAGGATTCACCCCTCCACTTT. Amino acids: CASSPTREDSPLHF.

The chain couples TRBV7-2 to TRBJ2-7; no clear D gene. This CDR3 spans 15 amino acids. The germline CDR1 and CDR2 sequences are SGHTA and FQGNSA. The V and J ends lost 1 base and 2 bases respectively, with 12 bases between them. CDR3 protein: CASSLDPGYTYEQYF. The CDR3 DNA reads as TGTGCCAGCAGCTTAGATCCAGGATACACCTACGAGCAGTACTTC.